Listed below are T cell receptor beta chains from one sample, sequenced in a study of blood T cell repertoires in COVID-19. Generated by immunoSEQ multiplex PCR, the TCRdb table keeps only in-frame clones and is missing some. The repertoire holds approximately 76,000 clones, with around nine tenths as singletons. Sequenced input: peripheral blood. These receptors were collected from a woman aged 55-69 years with acute or convalescent COVID-19. The CDR3 runs from the conserved cysteine through the conserved F or W. The order of the fields is D gene, clone size, J gene, V gene, CDR3 DNA, CDR3 protein. The D gene is left open where the match is weak. Expanded clones are given a class, and other clones once, few, many or no size at all.

. | . | TRBJ1-2 | TRBV3-1/TRBV3-2 | TGTGCCAGCAGCCAAGGGACAGCCACGCCGGACACCTTC | CASSQGTATPDTF
TRBD2 | . | TRBJ2-3 | TRBV5-1 | TGCGCCAGCAGCTTGGCTTCACCTGGGCGGGGGGGCGTGAATACGCAGTATTTT | CASSLASPGRGGVNTQYF
. | few | TRBJ2-5 | TRBV27 | TGTGCCAGCAGTTTCAGGGGAATGCAAGAGACCCAGTACTTC | CASSFRGMQETQYF
. | . | TRBJ1-1 | TRBV19 | TGTGCCAGTAGACCACCCACAGGGCGAACTGAAGCTTTCTTT | CASRPPTGRTEAFF
TRBD2 | . | TRBJ2-7 | TRBV3-1/TRBV3-2 | TGTGCCAGCAGCCGGGACTACTCCTACGAGCAGTACTTC | CASSRDYSYEQYF
TRBD2 | . | TRBJ2-1 | TRBV3-1/TRBV3-2 | TGTGCCAGTACCCCGCGGGGGGCGGCCTACAATGAGCAGTTCTTC | CASTPRGAAYNEQFF
. | . | TRBJ2-2 | TRBV11-2 | TGTGCCAGCAGCTTAGATCAGGGAACCGGGGAGCTGTTTTTT | CASSLDQGTGELFF
. | . | TRBJ1-5 | TRBV4-1 | TGCGCCAGCAGCCAAGAGTCCACAGGGTGGCGGCCCCAGCATTTT | CASSQESTGWRPQHF
. | . | TRBJ1-3 | TRBV14 | TGTGCCAGCAGCCAAGTAATTCCAGGGACAGGAAACACCATATATTTT | CASSQVIPGTGNTIYF
. | . | TRBJ1-6 | TRBV2 | TGTGCCAGCAGTGAGAGGGTCGTAGATTCACCCCTCCACTTT | CASSERVVDSPLHF
. | few | TRBJ1-1 | TRBV4-2 | TGTGCCAGCAGCCCCTCGGTCCGCAGGGTGAACACTGAAGCTTTCTTT | CASSPSVRRVNTEAFF
. | few | TRBJ2-2 | TRBV5-4 | TGTGCCAGCAGCCTCGTCCAGGGTATCGCCGGGGAGCTGTTTTTT | CASSLVQGIAGELFF
. | . | TRBJ2-1 | TRBV5-1 | TGCGCCAGCAGCTCTCGTGGAGATGAGCAGTTCTTC | CASSSRGDEQFF
. | . | TRBJ1-5 | TRBV4-1 | TGCGCCAGCAGCCAGTCGACCTTGGCGGGGAATCAGCCCCAGCATTTT | CASSQSTLAGNQPQHF
TRBD1 | . | TRBJ1-2 | TRBV7-8 | TGTGCCAGCAGCTTATATCCGAGCGTCGGACAGGTTTATGGCTACACCTTC | CASSLYPSVGQVYGYTF
TRBD1 | . | TRBJ1-4 | TRBV7-6 | TGTGCCAGCAGCTACAGGGGGCGGGGAACTAATGAAAAACTGTTTTTT | CASSYRGRGTNEKLFF
TRBD2 | . | TRBJ2-2 | TRBV7-2 | TGTGCCAGCAGCTTAATACTAGCGGGAGTCCGGGGCGGGGAGCTGTTTTTT | CASSLILAGVRGGELFF
TRBD1 | . | TRBJ2-7 | TRBV6-5 | TGTGCCATTCCCGGGACAGGGGCTATCGAGCAGTACTTC | CAIPGTGAIEQYF
TRBD2 | . | TRBJ2-5 | TRBV7-2 | TGTGCCAGCAGCCTCTCTAGCGGGGGGGCCCTGGGGGAGACCCAGTACTTC | CASSLSSGGALGETQYF
. | . | TRBJ1-1 | TRBV2 | TGTGCCAGCAAAGGGGCAGGGGAGTACACTGAAGCTTTCTTT | CASKGAGEYTEAFF
. | . | TRBJ1-3 | TRBV18 | TGTGCCAGCTCACCAAGCGGTGGCTCTGGAAACACCATATATTTT | CASSPSGGSGNTIYF
. | . | TRBJ2-5 | TRBV12-5 | TGTGCTAGTGGTTTGGGACAGGTGGTACAAGAGACCCAGTACTTC | CASGLGQVVQETQYF
TRBD1 | . | TRBJ2-3 | TRBV14 | TGTGCCAGTTCGCCTCAGGGGGCCTTTCCAGATACGCAGTATTTT | CASSPQGAFPDTQYF
TRBD1 | . | TRBJ1-2 | TRBV5-4 | TGTGCCAGCAGCTTGGGGACAGGGGGATATGGCTACACCTTC | CASSLGTGGYGYTF
. | . | TRBJ1-3 | TRBV6-1 | TGTGCCAGCAGTGAAGGGTATGAGAGGAGCTCTGGAAACACCATATATTTT | CASSEGYERSSGNTIYF
. | . | TRBJ1-4 | TRBV28 | TGTGCCAGCAGTTTATCCGGGATCGAAAAACTGTTTTTT | CASSLSGIEKLFF
TRBD1 | . | TRBJ1-3 | TRBV2 | TGTGCCAGCACAAGGGGGCTACGGGCTGGAAACACCATATATTTT | CASTRGLRAGNTIYF
TRBD1 | . | TRBJ2-7 | TRBV19 | TGTGCCAGTAGTTCCGCAGGGGGCAGATACGAGCAGTACTTC | CASSSAGGRYEQYF
. | . | TRBJ1-1 | TRBV5-1 | TGCGCCAGCAGCCAAAGGGGGGGAACTGAAGCTTTCTTT | CASSQRGGTEAFF
TRBD2 | . | TRBJ2-7 | TRBV29-1 | TGCAGCGGATTAGCGGGGGCCTACGAGCAGTACTTC | CSGLAGAYEQYF
TRBD2 | once | TRBJ2-3 | TRBV3-1/TRBV3-2 | TGTGCCAGCAGCCAGGCTAGCGGTAAGGGCGGTACGCAGTATTTT | CASSQASGKGGTQYF
TRBD2 | . | TRBJ2-5 | TRBV5-6 | TGTGCCAGCAGCCTTCTAGCGGGGGGGCCTGGGGCACAAGAGACCCAGTACTTC | CASSLLAGGPGAQETQYF
TRBD1 | . | TRBJ1-2 | TRBV6-4 | TGTGCCAGCAGTGACTGGGGACAGGATGGCTACACCTTC | CASSDWGQDGYTF
TRBD2 | . | TRBJ2-7 | TRBV3-1/TRBV3-2 | TGTGCCAGCAGCCTCCTTTCCGGGACTAGCAACTTCTACGAGCAGTACTTC | CASSLLSGTSNFYEQYF
TRBD2 | once | TRBJ2-1 | TRBV5-6 | TGTGCCAGCAGCTCGTTCGCGGGGGGAGGCAATGAGCAGTTCTTC | CASSSFAGGGNEQFF
TRBD1 | few | TRBJ2-7 | TRBV11-1 | TGTGCCAGCAGCTCGGGACAGGGCCACGAGCAGTACTTC | CASSSGQGHEQYF
. | . | TRBJ2-6 | TRBV2 | TGTGCCAGCAGCCCCGGTCCCTCTGGGGCCAACGTCCTGACTTTC | CASSPGPSGANVLTF
TRBD1 | . | TRBJ1-4 | TRBV19 | TGTGCCAGTAGTATGACAGGGACGGCAACTAATGAAAAACTGTTTTTT | CASSMTGTATNEKLFF
TRBD2 | . | TRBJ2-1 | TRBV11-2 | TGTGCCAGCAGCTTAGGACTAGCGGGCTACAATGAGCAGTTCTTC | CASSLGLAGYNEQFF
TRBD1 | few | TRBJ2-7 | TRBV7-6 | TGTGCCAGCAGCTTGGGACCACCGGGACAGGGGGCCTCCTACGAGCAGTACTTC | CASSLGPPGQGASYEQYF
. | . | TRBJ2-5 | TRBV7-9 | TGTGCCAGCAGCTTGGGAGGGGGGTTTCAAGAGACCCAGTACTTC | CASSLGGGFQETQYF
. | . | TRBJ2-3 | TRBV19 | TGTGCCAGTAGTATCGCGGATACGCAGTATTTT | CASSIADTQYF
TRBD1 | few | TRBJ2-7 | TRBV4-1 | TGCGCCAGCAGCCAAGTCGGGACAGGGACCTACGAGCAGTACTTC | CASSQVGTGTYEQYF
. | . | TRBJ1-3 | TRBV9 | TGTGCCAGCAGCGTAGGGGAGGGAAGAAACACCATATATTTT | CASSVGEGRNTIYF
. | . | TRBJ1-1 | TRBV6-4 | TGTGCCAGCAGTGACTCGTTCGGGGGGGCTGAAGCTTTCTTT | CASSDSFGGAEAFF
. | . | TRBJ1-2 | TRBV19 | TGTGCCAGTAGTATAGATCCAGGGTTTGGCTACACCTTC | CASSIDPGFGYTF
. | few | TRBJ2-3 | TRBV11-3 | TGTGCCAGCAGCACACCCAGGACTGCAGATACGCAGTATTTT | CASSTPRTADTQYF
TRBD1 | . | TRBJ2-3 | TRBV27 | TGTGCCAGCACCCCTGGGACAGGGGCATTCACAGATACGCAGTATTTT | CASTPGTGAFTDTQYF
TRBD1 | . | TRBJ1-2 | TRBV5-6 | TGTGCCAGCGGCTTGGGAGCGACAGGGCCCTATGGCTACACCTTC | CASGLGATGPYGYTF
. | . | TRBJ1-2 | TRBV3-1/TRBV3-2 | TGTGCCAGCAGCCTAACTAACTATGGCTACACCTTC | CASSLTNYGYTF
TRBD2 | . | TRBJ2-3 | TRBV5-4 | TGTGCCAGCAGCGCGAGAAGCGGGGGGCCTAGCACAGATACGCAGTATTTT | CASSARSGGPSTDTQYF
TRBD2 | . | TRBJ2-5 | TRBV2 | TGTGCCGGAAAGACTAGCGGGGGGGTAGAGACCCAGTACTTC | CAGKTSGGVETQYF
. | . | TRBJ1-1 | TRBV6-6 | TGTGCCAGCAGTACGCGGGGCGGGAACACTGAAGCTTTCTTT | CASSTRGGNTEAFF
TRBD2 | . | TRBJ2-1 | TRBV2 | TGTGCCAGCAGTCCCAGCGGGGGTCGGATCAATGAGCAGTTCTTC | CASSPSGGRINEQFF
. | . | TRBJ2-7 | TRBV11-2 | TGTGCCAGCAGTCAGGATCGGGACTACGAGCAGTACTTC | CASSQDRDYEQYF
. | . | TRBJ1-5 | TRBV7-9 | TGTGCCAGCAGCTTAGGGGGGCTCGAAGGTTTTCAGCCCCAGCATTTT | CASSLGGLEGFQPQHF
. | . | TRBJ2-5 | TRBV5-1 | TGCGCCAGCAGCTTGGCCCCTTTACATTTAGAGACCCAGTACTTC | CASSLAPLHLETQYF